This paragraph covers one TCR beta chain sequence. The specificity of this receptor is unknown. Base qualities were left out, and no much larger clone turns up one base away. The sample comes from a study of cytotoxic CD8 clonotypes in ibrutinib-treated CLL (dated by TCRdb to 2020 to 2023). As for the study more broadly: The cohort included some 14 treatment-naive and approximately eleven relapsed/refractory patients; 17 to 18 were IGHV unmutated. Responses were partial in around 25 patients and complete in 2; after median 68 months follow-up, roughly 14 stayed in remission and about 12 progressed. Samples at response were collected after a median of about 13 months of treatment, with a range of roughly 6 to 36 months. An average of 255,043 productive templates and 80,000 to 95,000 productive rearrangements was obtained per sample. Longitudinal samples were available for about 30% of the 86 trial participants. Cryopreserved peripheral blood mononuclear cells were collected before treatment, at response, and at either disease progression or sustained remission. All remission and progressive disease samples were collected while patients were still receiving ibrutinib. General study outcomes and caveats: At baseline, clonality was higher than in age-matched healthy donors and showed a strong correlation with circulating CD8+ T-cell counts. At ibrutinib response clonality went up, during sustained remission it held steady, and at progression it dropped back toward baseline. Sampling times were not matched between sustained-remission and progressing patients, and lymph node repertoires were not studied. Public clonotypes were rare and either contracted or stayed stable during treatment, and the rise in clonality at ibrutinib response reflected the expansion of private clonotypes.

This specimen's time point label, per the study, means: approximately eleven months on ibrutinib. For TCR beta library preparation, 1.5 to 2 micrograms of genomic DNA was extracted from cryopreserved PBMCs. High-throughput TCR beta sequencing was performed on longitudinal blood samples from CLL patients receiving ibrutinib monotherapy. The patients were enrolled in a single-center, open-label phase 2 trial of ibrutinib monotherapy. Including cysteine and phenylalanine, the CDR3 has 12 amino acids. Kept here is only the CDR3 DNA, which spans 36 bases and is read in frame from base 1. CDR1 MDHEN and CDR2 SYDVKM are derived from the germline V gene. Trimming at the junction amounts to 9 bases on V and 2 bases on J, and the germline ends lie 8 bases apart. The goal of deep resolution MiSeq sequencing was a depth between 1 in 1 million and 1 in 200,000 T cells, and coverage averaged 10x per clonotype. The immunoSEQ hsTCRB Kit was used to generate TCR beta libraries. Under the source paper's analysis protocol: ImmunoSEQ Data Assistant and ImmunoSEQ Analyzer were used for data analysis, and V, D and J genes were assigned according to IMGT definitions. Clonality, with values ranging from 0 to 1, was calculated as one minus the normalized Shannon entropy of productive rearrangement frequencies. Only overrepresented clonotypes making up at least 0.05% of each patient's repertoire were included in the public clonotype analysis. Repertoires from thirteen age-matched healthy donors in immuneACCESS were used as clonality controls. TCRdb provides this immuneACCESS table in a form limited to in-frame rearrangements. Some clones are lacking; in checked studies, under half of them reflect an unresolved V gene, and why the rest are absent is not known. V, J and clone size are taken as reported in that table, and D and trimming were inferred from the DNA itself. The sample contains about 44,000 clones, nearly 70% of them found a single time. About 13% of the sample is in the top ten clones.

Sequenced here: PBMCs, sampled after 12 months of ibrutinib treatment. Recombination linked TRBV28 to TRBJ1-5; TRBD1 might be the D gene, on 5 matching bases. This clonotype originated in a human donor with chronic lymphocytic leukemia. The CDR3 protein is CASRGGNQPQHF. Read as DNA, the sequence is TGTGCCAGTCGGGGGGGCAATCAGCCCCAGCATTTT.